This TCR beta chain was sequenced during a study of blood T cell repertoires in COVID-19. Overall study context: The United States, Italy and Spain supplied acute and convalescent COVID-19 samples. The cDNA or gDNA used as material had been derived from T cells, B-cell-depleted T cells, or PBMCs.

This clone has only one observation. TCRdb's table, derived via immunoSEQ multiplex PCR, lists solely in-frame clones and lacks some. Seen here are about 220,000 clones, around 84% observed once, and the top ten hold 9.7%. Trimming removed 5 bases from V and 8 bases from J; junction bases left unmatched: 6. Germline CDR1 is SGHRS and CDR2 is YFSETQ. The CDR3 sequence is 13 residues long. Sequenced material: peripheral blood. This sequence joins TRBV5-1 and TRBJ1-2; 10 bases line up with TRBD1. The receptor comes from a man aged 45 to 65 with active or convalescent COVID-19. CDR3 in DNA: TGCGCCAGCAGTCGACAGGGGGCGGGAGGCTACACCTTC. It translates to CASSRQGAGGYTF.